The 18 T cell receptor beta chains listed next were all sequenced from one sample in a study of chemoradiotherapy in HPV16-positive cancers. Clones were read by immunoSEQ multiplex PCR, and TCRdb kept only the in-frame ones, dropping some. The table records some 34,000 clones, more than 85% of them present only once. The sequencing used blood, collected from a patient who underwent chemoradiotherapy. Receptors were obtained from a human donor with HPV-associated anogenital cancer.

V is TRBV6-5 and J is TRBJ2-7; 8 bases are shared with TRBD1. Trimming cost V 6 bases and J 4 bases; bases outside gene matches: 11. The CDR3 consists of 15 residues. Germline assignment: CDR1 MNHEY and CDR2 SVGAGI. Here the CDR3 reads CASRPGQGLRYEQYF. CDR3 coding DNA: TGTGCCAGCAGGCCAGGACAGGGCTTGAGGTACGAGCAGTACTTC.

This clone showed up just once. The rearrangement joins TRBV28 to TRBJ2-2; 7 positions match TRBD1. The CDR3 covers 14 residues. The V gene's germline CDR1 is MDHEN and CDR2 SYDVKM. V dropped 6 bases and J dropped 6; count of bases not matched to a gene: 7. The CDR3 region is CASRYRGWAGELFF. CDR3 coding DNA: TGTGCCAGCAGGTACAGGGGATGGGCCGGGGAGCTGTTTTTT.

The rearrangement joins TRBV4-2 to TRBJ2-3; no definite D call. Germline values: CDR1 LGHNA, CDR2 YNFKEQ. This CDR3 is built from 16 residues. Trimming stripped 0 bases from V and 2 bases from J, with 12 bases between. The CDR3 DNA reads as TGTGCCAGCAGCCAAGAGTGGCTGGGTCCCACAGATACGCAGTATTTT. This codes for CASSQEWLGPTDTQYF.

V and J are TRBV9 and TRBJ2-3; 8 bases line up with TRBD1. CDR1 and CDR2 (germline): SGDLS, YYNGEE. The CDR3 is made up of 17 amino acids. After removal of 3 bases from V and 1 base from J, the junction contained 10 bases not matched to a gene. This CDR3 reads CASSARTGYSGTDTQYF. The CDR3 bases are TGTGCCAGCAGCGCCCGGACAGGGTATTCTGGCACAGATACGCAGTATTTT.

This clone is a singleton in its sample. The CDR3 sequence is CASSVQGDGNTIYF. The DNA for the CDR3 is TGTGCCAGCAGCGTCCAGGGGGATGGAAACACCATATATTTT. V usage is TRBV2 and J usage is TRBJ1-3, with TRBD1 matching 7 bases. Germline trimming cut 6 bases from V and 3 bases from J; bases unmatched to any gene: 5. The CDR3 consists of 14 residues. Germline loops: CDR1 SNHLY, CDR2 FYNNEI.

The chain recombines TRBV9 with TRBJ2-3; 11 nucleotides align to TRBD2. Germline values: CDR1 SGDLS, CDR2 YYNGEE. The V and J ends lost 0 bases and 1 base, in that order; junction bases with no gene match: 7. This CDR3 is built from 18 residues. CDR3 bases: TGTGCCAGCAGCGTAGTCCCTAAGACTAGCGGGGGCACAGATACGCAGTATTTT. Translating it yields CASSVVPKTSGGTDTQYF.

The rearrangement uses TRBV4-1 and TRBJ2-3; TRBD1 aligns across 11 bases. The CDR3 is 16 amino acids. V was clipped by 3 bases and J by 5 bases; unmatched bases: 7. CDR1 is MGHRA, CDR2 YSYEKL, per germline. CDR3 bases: TGCGCCAGCAGCCAGACCGGACAGGGGGCTGTAGATACGCAGTATTTT. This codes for CASSQTGQGAVDTQYF.

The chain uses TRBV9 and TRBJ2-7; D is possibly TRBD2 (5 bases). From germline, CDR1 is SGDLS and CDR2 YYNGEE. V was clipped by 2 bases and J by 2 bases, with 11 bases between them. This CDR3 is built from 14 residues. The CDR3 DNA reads TGTGCCAGCAGCGTCAGCGGTCGGCCCTACGAGCAGTACTTC. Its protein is CASSVSGRPYEQYF.

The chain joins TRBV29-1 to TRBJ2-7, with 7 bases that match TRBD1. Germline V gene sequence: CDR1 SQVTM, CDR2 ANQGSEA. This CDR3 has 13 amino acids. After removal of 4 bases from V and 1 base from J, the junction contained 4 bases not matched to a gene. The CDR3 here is CSVGDSQSYEQYF. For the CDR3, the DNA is TGCAGCGTTGGGGACAGCCAATCCTACGAGCAGTACTTC.

CDR3 sequence: CSVEAQGQGSEQYF. CDR3 bases: TGCAGCGTTGAAGCCCAGGGGCAGGGAAGCGAGCAGTACTTC. V and J are TRBV29-1 and TRBJ2-7; a possible D gene is TRBD1 (6 bases). There are 14 residues in the CDR3. Germline loops: CDR1 SQVTM, CDR2 ANQGSEA. The ends were cut back, 1 base at V and 6 bases at J, with 16 bases in the middle.

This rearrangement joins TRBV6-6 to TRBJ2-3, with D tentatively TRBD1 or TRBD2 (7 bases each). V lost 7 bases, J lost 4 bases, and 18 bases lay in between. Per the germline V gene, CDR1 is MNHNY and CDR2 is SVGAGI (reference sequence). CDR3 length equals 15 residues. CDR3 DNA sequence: TGTGCCAGCACCTCAGGGGGGGGCCGGGCAGATACGCAGTATTTT. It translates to CASTSGGGRADTQYF.

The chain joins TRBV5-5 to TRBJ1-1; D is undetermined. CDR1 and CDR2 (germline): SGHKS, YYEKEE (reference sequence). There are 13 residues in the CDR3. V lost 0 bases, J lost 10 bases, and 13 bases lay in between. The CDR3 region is CASSLGEIAVAFF. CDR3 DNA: TGTGCCAGCAGCTTGGGAGAGATCGCGGTAGCTTTCTTT.

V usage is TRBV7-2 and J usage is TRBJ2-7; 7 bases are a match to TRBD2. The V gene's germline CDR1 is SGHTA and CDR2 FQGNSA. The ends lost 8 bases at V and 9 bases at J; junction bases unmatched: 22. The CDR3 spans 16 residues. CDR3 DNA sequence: TGTGCCAGCTCGCACTTTGGGGAGGGCCTTCTGATTGGGCAGTACTTC. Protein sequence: CASSHFGEGLLIGQYF.

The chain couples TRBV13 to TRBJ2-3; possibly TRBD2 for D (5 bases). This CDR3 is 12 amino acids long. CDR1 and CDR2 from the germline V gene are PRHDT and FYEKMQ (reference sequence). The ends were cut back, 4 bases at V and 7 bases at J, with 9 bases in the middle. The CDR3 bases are TGTGCCAGCAGCTCTAGCTGGAATACGCAGTATTTT. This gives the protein CASSSSWNTQYF.

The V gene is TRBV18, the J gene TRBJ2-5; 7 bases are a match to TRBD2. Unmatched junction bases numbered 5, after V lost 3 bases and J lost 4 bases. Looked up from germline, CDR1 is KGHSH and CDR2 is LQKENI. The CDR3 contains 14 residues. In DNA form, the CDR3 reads TGTGCCAGCTCACCCCCCGGGGGGACAGAGACCCAGTACTTC. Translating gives CASSPPGGTETQYF.

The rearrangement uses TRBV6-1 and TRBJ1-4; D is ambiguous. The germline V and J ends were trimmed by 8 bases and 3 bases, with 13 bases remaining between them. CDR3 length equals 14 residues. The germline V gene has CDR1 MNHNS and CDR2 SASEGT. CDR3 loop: CASQNRKSNEKLFF. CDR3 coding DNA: TGTGCCAGCCAGAATAGAAAGTCTAATGAAAAACTGTTTTTT.

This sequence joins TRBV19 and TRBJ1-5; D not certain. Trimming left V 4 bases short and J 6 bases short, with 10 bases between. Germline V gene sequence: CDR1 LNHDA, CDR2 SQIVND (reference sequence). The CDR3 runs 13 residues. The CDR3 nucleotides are TGTGCCAGTAGTACCCTCCCTGGTCAGCCCCAGCATTTT. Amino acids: CASSTLPGQPQHF. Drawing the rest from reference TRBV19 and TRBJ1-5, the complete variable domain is DGGITQSPKYLFRKEGQNVTLSCEQNLNHDAMYWYRQDPGQGLRLIYYSQIVNDFQKGDIAEGYSVSREKKESFPLTVTSAQKNPTAFYLCASSTLPGQPQHFGDGTRLSIL.

CDR3 protein: CASSSGQGPANSPLHF. In DNA, the CDR3 is TGTGCCAGCAGCTCGGGTCAAGGGCCGGCCAATTCACCCCTCCACTTT. V and J are TRBV7-9 and TRBJ1-6; D gene uncertain. Trimming shortened V by 4 bases and J by 7 bases, and 17 bases separated the two germline ends. The CDR3 covers 16 residues. Germline CDR1 is SEHNR and CDR2 is FQNEAQ (reference sequence).